This T cell receptor beta chain was recorded in a study of T cell responses to AZD1222 COVID-19 vaccine. Method: immunoSEQ multiplex PCR; TCRdb's copy keeps in-frame clones and lacks some. The sample carries around 160,000 clones, around 83% recorded once. Germline V lookup: CDR1 SEHNR, CDR2 FQNEAQ (reference sequence). The trim removed 5 bases at V and 8 bases at J, leaving 11 bases unmatched. There are 15 residues in the CDR3. This sample comprised peripheral blood, obtained on day 0 of MenACWY control vaccination. The sequence came from an adult in good health. The chain joins TRBV7-9 to TRBJ2-1; 8 positions match TRBD2. In DNA, the CDR3 is TGTGCCAGCAGCGTAGTCGCGGGGGGCTGGGATGAGCAGTTCTTC. This encodes CASSVVAGGWDEQFF.